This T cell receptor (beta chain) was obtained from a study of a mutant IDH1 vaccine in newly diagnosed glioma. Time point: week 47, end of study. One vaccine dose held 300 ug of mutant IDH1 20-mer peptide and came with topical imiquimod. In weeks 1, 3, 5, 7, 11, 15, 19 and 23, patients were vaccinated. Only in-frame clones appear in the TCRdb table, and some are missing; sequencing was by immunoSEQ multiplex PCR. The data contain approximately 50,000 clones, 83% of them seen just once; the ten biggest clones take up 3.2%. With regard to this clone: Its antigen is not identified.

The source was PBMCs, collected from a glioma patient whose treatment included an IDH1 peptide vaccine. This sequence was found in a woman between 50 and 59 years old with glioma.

CDR3 in DNA: TGCGCCAGCAGGGGTGAGGGCCTCAAGCCCCAGCATTTT. It encodes CASRGEGLKPQHF. The rearrangement uses TRBV5-1 and TRBJ1-5; D gene ambiguous. Between the trimmed V and J ends, which lost 5 bases and 8 bases, there was a span of 14 bases. The CDR3 is 13 residues long. Germline CDR1 is SGHRS and CDR2 is YFSETQ.